This TCR beta chain emerged from a study of cytomegalovirus exposure and HLA in healthy donors. Findings and limits, study-wide: HLA allele associations emerged for some 16,000 TCR beta sequences in a later analysis, at 0.05 false discovery rate. Previously analyzed data showed that most TCR beta V segments were productive at a frequency of about 90% or about 30%.

This CDR3 comprises 13 residues. V shed 4 bases, J shed 5 bases, and the junction held 1 base outside the gene matches. CDR1 and CDR2 (germline): SGHTA, FQGTGA. Researchers ran the PCR with 60 Vbeta and 13 Jbeta primers. Profiling relied on immunoSEQ multiplex PCR, and the TCRdb table lists in-frame clones only, not all of them. The sample records roughly 150,000 clones, around 10% being singletons. This clone was observed a handful of times. Antigen specificity is unknown. The V and J genes are TRBV7-3 and TRBJ2-2; 7 bases agree with TRBD1. The source material was PBMCs. The TCR comes from a male donor in good health and CMV-seronegative. CDR3 sequence reads: CASSSGQTGELFF. In nucleotides, the CDR3 is TGTGCCAGCAGCTCGGGACAGACCGGGGAGCTGTTTTTT.